These 17 T cell receptor beta chains share one sample of origin, sequenced in a study of T cell responses to AZD1222 COVID-19 vaccine. Repertoires were generated with immunoSEQ multiplex PCR, while TCRdb's copy carries only in-frame clones and drops some. The sample includes fewer than 95,000 clones, less than 95% of them seen just once. Sequenced here: peripheral blood, sampled 28 days after the second AZD1222 dose. These receptors were collected from an adult who received the AZD1222 COVID-19 vaccine.

The chain couples TRBV9 to TRBJ2-1, with D hard to call. The CDR3 spans 16 residues. Trimming pared 0 bases from V and 0 bases from J, leaving 10 bases between. Per the germline V gene, CDR1 is SGDLS and CDR2 is YYNGEE. Here the CDR3 DNA reads TGTGCCAGCAGCGTAGATGGCGGTCCCTCCTACAATGAGCAGTTCTTC. As protein: CASSVDGGPSYNEQFF.

The rearrangement joins TRBV6-6 to TRBJ2-3; perhaps TRBD1 as D (6 bases). Germline CDR1 and CDR2: MNHNY and SVGAGI (reference sequence). This CDR3 is 15 amino acids long. V lost 5 bases, J lost 7 bases, and 19 bases lay in between. CDR3 in amino acids: CASSRTNRAGYTQYF. The CDR3 DNA reads TGTGCCAGCAGTAGGACAAACAGGGCCGGGTATACGCAGTATTTT.

This chain uses TRBV20-1 with TRBJ2-2, with TRBD1 identical over 11 bases. Germline V gene data show CDR1 as DFQATT and CDR2 as SNEGSKA (reference sequence). V lost 5 bases, J lost 4 bases, and 12 bases stayed unmatched. The CDR3 covers 17 residues. In nucleotides, the CDR3 is TGCAGTGCTGGTGGACAGGGGGCTTTATGGGGCACCGGGGAGCTGTTTTTT. Protein product: CSAGGQGALWGTGELFF.

As for this clone: This CDR3 is also generated by other DNA sequences in the sample. The chain carries TRBV11-1 and TRBJ1-5; 8 bases map to TRBD1. The germline V gene encodes CDR1 SGHAT and CDR2 FQDESV (reference sequence). The CDR3 is made up of 13 amino acids. Germline trimming cut 1 base from V and 7 bases from J; bases unmatched to any gene: 0. DNA for the CDR3: TGTGCCAGCAGCTTAGACAGGGGGCAGCCCCAGCATTTT. It specifies CASSLDRGQPQHF.

The gene calls are TRBV9 and TRBJ2-7; the match to TRBD1 covers 8 bases. V was clipped by 3 bases and J by 1 base; unmatched bases: 6. Germline V gene lookup returns CDR1 SGDLS and CDR2 YYNGEE. The CDR3 sequence is 15 residues long. The chain's CDR3 is CASSDRQGPSYEQYF. The DNA of the CDR3 is TGTGCCAGCAGCGACCGACAGGGGCCTTCCTACGAGCAGTACTTC.

The count of this clone is one. The chain couples TRBV7-6 to TRBJ2-5; D remains ambiguous. V lost 3 bases, J lost 4 bases, and 9 bases lay in between. The germline CDR1 and CDR2 sequences are SGHVS and FNYEAQ. This CDR3 region has 13 residues. As DNA, the CDR3 is TGTGCCAGCAGCTTGGCTAGAACAGAGACCCAGTACTTC. Translation gives CASSLARTETQYF.

V gene TRBV27 combines with J gene TRBJ2-1; D is perhaps TRBD2 (5 bases). Trimming removed 0 bases from V and 8 bases from J, with 17 bases in between. Germline V lookup: CDR1 MNHEY, CDR2 SMNVEV (reference sequence). This CDR3 has 16 amino acids. The CDR3 here is CASSLSPIRPADEQFF. The CDR3 DNA reads as TGTGCCAGCAGTTTATCGCCCATTCGACCAGCGGATGAGCAGTTCTTC.

The chain joins TRBV5-1 to TRBJ1-4, with a possible D match to TRBD1 (6 bases). The V gene's germline CDR1 is SGHRS and CDR2 YFSETQ. CDR3 length: 15 amino acids. Trimming cost V 0 bases and J 4 bases, with 10 bases left between them. CDR3 protein: CASSLGDRNNEKLFF. As DNA, the CDR3 is TGCGCCAGCAGCTTGGGTGACAGGAATAATGAAAAACTGTTTTTT.

This clone was picked up one time. The chain uses TRBV28 and TRBJ2-5; the match to TRBD2 covers 9 bases. Germline V lookup: CDR1 MDHEN, CDR2 SYDVKM. There are 15 residues in the CDR3. The V segment lost 2 bases and the J segment 5 bases; nucleotides outside the gene matches: 6. CDR3 residues: CASSLAGGPRETQYF. The CDR3 DNA reads as TGTGCCAGCAGTTTAGCGGGAGGGCCGCGGGAGACCCAGTACTTC.

This sequence joins TRBV6-5 and TRBJ2-1, with D maybe TRBD2 (5 bases). CDR1 and CDR2 from the germline V gene are MNHEY and SVGAGI. The CDR3 is 12 amino acids. Deletions cut 7 bases from V and 8 bases from J, with 12 bases between. The CDR3 sequence: CASTYGDYEQFF. DNA for the CDR3: TGTGCCAGCACCTACGGGGATTATGAGCAGTTCTTC.

The chain joins TRBV6-2 or TRBV6-3 to TRBJ2-1; the D gene is possibly TRBD2 (5 bases). CDR3 length: 12 amino acids. Trimming took off 6 bases at V and 6 bases at J, with 9 bases between the two ends. Germline V CDR1 and CDR2: MNHEY, SVGEGT. The CDR3 sequence: CASSGMGNEQFF. CDR3 nucleotide sequence: TGTGCCAGCAGCGGGATGGGCAATGAGCAGTTCTTC.

The chain links TRBV28 to TRBJ1-5, with a weak D call TRBD1 (5 bases). The CDR3 loop spans 15 amino acids. Germline CDR1 is MDHEN and CDR2 is SYDVKM. V was cut by 5 bases and J by 6 bases, with 17 bases left in between. CDR3: CASSQSGGEGQPQHF. CDR3 DNA sequence: TGTGCCAGCAGTCAGTCGGGGGGTGAGGGTCAGCCCCAGCATTTT.

The V call is TRBV9, the J call TRBJ2-1; D possibly matches TRBD1 or TRBD2 (5 bases each). Germline values: CDR1 SGDLS, CDR2 YYNGEE. V was shortened by 0 bases and J by 15 bases, with 22 bases between the two germline ends. The CDR3 is made up of 15 amino acids. CDR3 loop: CASSVASRPGPWWFF. The DNA of the CDR3 is TGTGCCAGCAGCGTAGCAAGCCGACCGGGGCCGTGGTGGTTCTTC.

This chain joins TRBV7-7 and TRBJ2-7, with 11 positions matching TRBD2. With V trimmed by 0 bases and J by 3 bases, 16 bases remained unmatched. Looked up from germline, CDR1 is SSHAT and CDR2 is FNYEAQ (reference sequence). CDR3 length: 20 residues. The CDR3 sequence: CASSLAPFSTSGKVVYEQYF. CDR3 nucleotides: TGTGCCAGCAGCTTAGCTCCCTTTTCGACTAGCGGGAAGGTAGTCTACGAGCAGTACTTC.

V and J are TRBV5-4 and TRBJ2-2; no definite D call. There are 14 residues in the CDR3. V dropped 1 base and J dropped 2 bases, with 6 bases sitting between them. Germline-derived CDR1 and CDR2 are SGHNT and YYREEE (reference sequence). CDR3 sequence (DNA): TGTGCCAGCAGCTTGACTCGCAACACCGGGGAGCTGTTTTTT. Amino acids: CASSLTRNTGELFF.

This chain joins TRBV14 and TRBJ2-1; TRBD1 might be the D (5 bases). Trimming stripped 8 bases from V and 9 bases from J, with 5 bases between. The CDR3 totals 9 residues. CDR1 is SGHDN and CDR2 is FVKESK in the germline V gene. In nucleotides, the CDR3 is TGTGCCAGCCAGGGTGAGCAGTTCTTC. This gives the protein CASQGEQFF.

The chain is built from TRBV3-1 (or the pseudogene TRBV3-2) and TRBJ1-1; 7 bases agree with TRBD1. The germline CDR1 and CDR2 sequences are LGHDT and YNNKEL (reference sequence). The junction had 3 bases not matched to a gene; V was cut back by 5 bases and J by 0 bases. The CDR3 loop spans 14 amino acids. The CDR3 bases are TGTGCCAGCAGCGGGGGACAGATGAACACTGAAGCTTTCTTT. Translating gives CASSGGQMNTEAFF.